This T cell receptor beta chain was obtained from a study of technical replicates of blood from a few donors. This clone is a singleton in its sample. The CDR3 sequence is 14 residues long. CDR1 is GTSNPN, CDR2 SVGIG, per germline (reference sequence). V was pared by 8 bases and J by 6 bases, with 19 bases between. Only in-frame clones appear in the TCRdb table, and some are missing; sequencing was by immunoSEQ multiplex PCR. The data show about 14,000 clones, more than 80% seen once. This TCR was sampled from a human donor in good health. The rearrangement uses TRBV30 and TRBJ1-4, with D hard to call. Material: PBMCs. CDR3 loop: CALTTGKGHEKLFF. The CDR3 region has the DNA TGTGCCCTTACCACCGGGAAAGGGCATGAAAAACTGTTTTTT.